The present TCR beta chain was sequenced within a study of neurological immune-mediated disorders. The authors produced cDNA by 5'RACE using 10-nucleotide random UMIs. Each CDR3 protein is one row after TCRdb ran MiXCR on the 5' RACE reads. This table holds roughly 100,000 distinct CDR3 sequences, 10% to 12% found once. The sample's time point: longitudinal time-point 3. Sequencing input: PBMCs. The sequence came from a female donor with HTLV-1-associated myelopathy (HAM/TSP).

The CDR3 DNA reads TGTGCCAGCAGCCGGGGATGGCGGGGGGGCCGGTACAATGAGCAGTTCTTC. It codes for CASSRGWRGGRYNEQFF. The J gene is TRBJ2-1, the V gene TRBV2; 9 nucleotides agree with TRBD2. Losses at the gene ends were 6 bases for V and 4 bases for J; bases not matched to a gene: 13. This CDR3 has 17 amino acids. The germline gives CDR1 SNHLY, CDR2 FYNNEI.